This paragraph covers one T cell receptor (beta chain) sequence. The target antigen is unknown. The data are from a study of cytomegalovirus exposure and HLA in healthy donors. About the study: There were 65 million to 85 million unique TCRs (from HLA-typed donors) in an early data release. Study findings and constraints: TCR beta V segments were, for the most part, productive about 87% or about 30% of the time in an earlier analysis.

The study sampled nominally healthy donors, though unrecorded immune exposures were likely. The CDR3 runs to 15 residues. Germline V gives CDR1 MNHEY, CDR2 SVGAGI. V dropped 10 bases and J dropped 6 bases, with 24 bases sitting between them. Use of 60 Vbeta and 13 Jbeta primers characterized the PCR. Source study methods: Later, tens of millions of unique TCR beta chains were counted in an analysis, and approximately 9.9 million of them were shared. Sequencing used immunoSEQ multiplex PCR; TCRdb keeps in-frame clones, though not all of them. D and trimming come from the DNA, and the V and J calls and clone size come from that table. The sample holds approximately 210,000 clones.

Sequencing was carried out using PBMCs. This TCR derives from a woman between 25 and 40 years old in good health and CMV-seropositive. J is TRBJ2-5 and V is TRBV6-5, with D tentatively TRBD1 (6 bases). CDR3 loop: CATFSSAQGRQTQYF. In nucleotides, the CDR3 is TGTGCCACCTTCAGTTCGGCACAGGGACGACAGACCCAGTACTTC.